This is a list of T cell receptor beta chains from one sample in a study of Graves' ophthalmopathy and Graves' hyperthyroidism. TCRdb fed the multiplex PCR reads into MiXCR, producing one record per CDR3 protein. The table includes 45,000 to 60,000 distinct CDR3 sequences, approximately 50% detected once. Sequenced material: peripheral blood. The receptors derive from an adult woman with Graves' ophthalmopathy. Each CDR3 is given with its conserved first and last residue. A D gene is named only where the DNA matches it firmly. Size is stated for part of the rows, as once, few or many counts, or as a class when the clone is expanded.

D gene,clone size,V gene,J gene,CDR3 DNA,CDR3 protein
.,many,TRBV29-1,TRBJ2-7,TGCAGCGCCCACGGCGGGGGCGGTTTCGAGCAGTACTTC,CSAHGGGGFEQYF
TRBD2,once,TRBV5-8,TRBJ2-7,TGTGCCAGCAGCCAAGGCCGACTAGCGGACGAGCAGTACTTC,CASSQGRLADEQYF
TRBD2,many,TRBV28,TRBJ2-5,TGTGCCAGCAGTTTATCACTAGCGGCTTTAGAGACCCAGTACTTC,CASSLSLAALETQYF
.,.,TRBV2,TRBJ2-5,TGTGCCAGCAGTCCCGGACCAGCACGGGAGACCCAGTACTTC,CASSPGPARETQYF
TRBD2,many,TRBV6-2/TRBV6-3,TRBJ2-7,TGTGCCAGCAGTTACTCTAGCGGGAGTTACGAGCAGTACTTC,CASSYSSGSYEQYF
TRBD2,.,TRBV24-1,TRBJ2-1,TGTGCCACCACCGCGGGACTAGGGGTCTACAATGAGCAGTTCTTC,CATTAGLGVYNEQFF
.,many,TRBV4-3,TRBJ2-3,TGCGCCAGCAGCCAAGATGATCCCTTCGGGGCAGATACGCAGTATTTT,CASSQDDPFGADTQYF
.,many,TRBV5-1,TRBJ1-5,TGCGCCAGCAGCCCTGGCCCGGGAGAGCCCCAGCATTTT,CASSPGPGEPQHF
.,once,TRBV14,TRBJ2-1,TGTGCCAGCAGCCCTAAAGCGGTCAATGAGCAGTTCTTC,CASSPKAVNEQFF
TRBD1,.,TRBV5-8,TRBJ2-2,TGTGCCAGCAGCTTTTGGACAGGGGGTGGTGGGGAGCTGTTTTTT,CASSFWTGGGGELFF
.,many,TRBV19,TRBJ1-2,TGTGCCAGTAGTATAGTGGAGGGAAGGAACTATGGCTACACCTTC,CASSIVEGRNYGYTF
.,many,TRBV4-1,TRBJ2-7,TGCGCCAGCAGCCAAACAGGGAACTACGAGCAGTACTTC,CASSQTGNYEQYF
TRBD2,.,TRBV2,TRBJ2-7,TGTGCCAGCAGGGAGGGACTAGCGGGAGGGTTCGAGCAGTACTTC,CASREGLAGGFEQYF
TRBD1,once,TRBV20-1,TRBJ2-2,TGCAGTGCTAGGGTAGGGGGCGACACCGGGGAGCTGTTTTTT,CSARVGGDTGELFF